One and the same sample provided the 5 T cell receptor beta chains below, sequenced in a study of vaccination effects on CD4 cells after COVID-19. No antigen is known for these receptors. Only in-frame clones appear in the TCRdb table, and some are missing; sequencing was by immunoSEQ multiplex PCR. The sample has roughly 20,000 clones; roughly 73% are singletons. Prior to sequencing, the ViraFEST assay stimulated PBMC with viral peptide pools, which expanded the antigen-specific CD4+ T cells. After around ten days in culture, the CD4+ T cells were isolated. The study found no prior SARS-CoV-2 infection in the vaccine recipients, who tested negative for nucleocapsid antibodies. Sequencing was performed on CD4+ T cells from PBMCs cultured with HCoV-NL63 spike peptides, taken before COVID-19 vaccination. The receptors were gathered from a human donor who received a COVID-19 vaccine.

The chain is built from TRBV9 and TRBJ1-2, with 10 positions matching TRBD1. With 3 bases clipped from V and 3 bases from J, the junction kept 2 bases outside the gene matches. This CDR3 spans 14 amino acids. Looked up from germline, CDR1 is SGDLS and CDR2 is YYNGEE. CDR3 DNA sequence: TGTGCCAGCAGCGCGACAGGGGGCTACTATGGCTACACCTTC. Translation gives CASSATGGYYGYTF.

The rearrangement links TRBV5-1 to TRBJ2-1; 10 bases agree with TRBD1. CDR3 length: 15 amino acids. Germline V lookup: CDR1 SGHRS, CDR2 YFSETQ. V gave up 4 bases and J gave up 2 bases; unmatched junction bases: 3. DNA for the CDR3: TGCGCCAGCAGCGCTGGGACAGGGGCCTACAATGAGCAGTTCTTC. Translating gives CASSAGTGAYNEQFF. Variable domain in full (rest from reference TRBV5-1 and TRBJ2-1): KAGVTQTPRYLIKTRGQQVTLSCSPISGHRSVSWYQQTPGQGLQFLFEYFSETQRNKGNFPGRFSGRQFSNSRSEMNVSTLELGDSALYLCASSAGTGAYNEQFFGPGTRLTVL.

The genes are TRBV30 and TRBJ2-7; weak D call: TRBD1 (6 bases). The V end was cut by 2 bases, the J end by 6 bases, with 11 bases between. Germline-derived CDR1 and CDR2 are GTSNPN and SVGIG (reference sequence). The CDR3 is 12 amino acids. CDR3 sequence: CAWSRAGAEQYF. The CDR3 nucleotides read TGTGCCTGGAGTAGGGCAGGGGCCGAGCAGTACTTC.

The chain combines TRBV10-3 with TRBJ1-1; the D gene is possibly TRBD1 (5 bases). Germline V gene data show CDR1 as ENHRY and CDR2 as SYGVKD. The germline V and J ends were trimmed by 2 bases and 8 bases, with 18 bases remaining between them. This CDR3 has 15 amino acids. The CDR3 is CAISERKGTKGEAFF. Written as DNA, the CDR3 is TGTGCCATCAGTGAGCGCAAAGGGACCAAAGGGGAAGCTTTCTTT.

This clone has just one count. The CDR3 DNA follows: TGTGCCACCAGTGGAGACGGCTCCTACGAGCAGTACTTC. It encodes CATSGDGSYEQYF. This rearrangement joins TRBV24-1 to TRBJ2-7; D is unclear. The germline gives CDR1 KGHDR, CDR2 SFDVKD. The CDR3 loop spans 13 amino acids. Trimming pared 5 bases from V and 0 bases from J, leaving 7 bases between.